The 27 T cell receptor beta chains in this list originate from one sample, sequenced in a study of cytomegalovirus exposure and HLA in healthy donors. Primers: 60 Vbeta forward and 13 Jbeta reverse. Produced via immunoSEQ multiplex PCR; TCRdb's table is partial and in-frame only. Of around 140,000 clones listed, around 80% are singletons. The material sequenced was PBMCs. These receptors came from a man aged 18 to 29 in good health and CMV-seropositive.

The rearrangement joins TRBV5-4 to TRBJ1-1, with no clear D. Germline-derived CDR1 and CDR2 are SGHNT and YYREEE (reference sequence). Between the trimmed V and J ends, which lost 3 bases and 1 base, there was a span of 19 bases. The CDR3 is made up of 17 amino acids. CDR3 nucleotides: TGTGCCAGCAGCTCGCTGCGGACGGACTTACCGAACACTGAAGCTTTCTTT. Its translation is CASSSLRTDLPNTEAFF.

The V and J genes are TRBV27 and TRBJ1-4, with D unclear. V was shortened by 2 bases and J by 3 bases, with 4 bases between the two germline ends. Germline CDR1 MNHEY, CDR2 SMNVEV (reference sequence). This CDR3 has 13 amino acids. In DNA form, the CDR3 reads TGTGCCAGCAGTTTAGTAGCTAATGAAAAACTGTTTTTT. It specifies CASSLVANEKLFF.

V and J are TRBV6-1 and TRBJ2-3, with 10 nucleotides matching TRBD2. V lost 0 bases to trimming and J lost 1 base; unmatched junction nucleotides: 4. In germline, CDR1 is MNHNS, CDR2 SASEGT. CDR3 length equals 17 residues. In DNA, the CDR3 is TGTGCCAGCAGTGAAGCGAGCGGGAGGGCCGGCACAGATACGCAGTATTTT. Protein: CASSEASGRAGTDTQYF.

The rearrangement joins TRBV30 to TRBJ2-7; 13 nucleotides line up with TRBD2. The J segment lost 7 bases and the V segment lost 5 bases, leaving 5 bases of the junction unmatched. This CDR3 region has 13 residues. Germline loops: CDR1 GTSNPN, CDR2 SVGIG (reference sequence). CDR3 amino acids: CAWGTSGIREQYF. CDR3 coding DNA: TGTGCCTGGGGGACTAGCGGGATTCGTGAGCAGTACTTC.

The chain couples TRBV9 to TRBJ2-7; TRBD2 agrees at 14 bases. The CDR3 extends over 15 amino acids. Germline V gene data show CDR1 as SGDLS and CDR2 as YYNGEE. V lost 3 bases, J lost 5 bases, and 4 bases stayed unmatched. The DNA of the CDR3 is TGTGCCAGCAGCGCAGGGACTAGCGGGAGCAACGAGCAGTACTTC. Translated: CASSAGTSGSNEQYF.

This clone was detected only a few times. V gene TRBV5-6 combines with J gene TRBJ2-7, with 8 positions matching TRBD1. V lost 5 bases to trimming and J lost 5 bases; unmatched junction nucleotides: 15. The CDR3 is made up of 16 amino acids. Germline lookup yields CDR1 SGHDT and CDR2 YYEEEE. This CDR3 is CASRLLLGQGTHEQYF. DNA for the CDR3: TGTGCCAGCAGATTGCTGTTAGGACAGGGCACCCACGAGCAGTACTTC. Variable domain in full (rest from reference TRBV5-6 and TRBJ2-7): DAGVTQSPTHLIKTRGQQVTLRCSPKSGHDTVSWYQQALGQGPQFIFQYYEEEERQRGNFPDRFSGHQFPNYSSELNVNALLLGDSALYLCASRLLLGQGTHEQYFGPGTRLTVT.

This clone was detected once. The chain joins TRBV27 to TRBJ1-1; TRBD1 matches 9 bases. The CDR3 is 14 amino acids. V shed 7 bases and J 4 bases; nucleotides not matched to a gene: 7. Germline V gene sequence: CDR1 MNHEY, CDR2 SMNVEV (reference sequence). CDR3 amino acids: CASKPDRGGTEAFF. CDR3 coding DNA: TGTGCCAGCAAGCCCGACAGGGGGGGCACTGAAGCTTTCTTT.

V gene TRBV6-5 combines with J gene TRBJ1-2, with D unclear. The germline CDR1 and CDR2 sequences are MNHEY and SVGAGI. Trimming pared 0 bases from V and 8 bases from J, leaving 16 bases between. This CDR3 is 15 amino acids long. The CDR3 coding sequence is TGTGCCAGCAGTTACTCGGGAGGCAGAGATGACGGCTACACCTTC. This sequence encodes CASSYSGGRDDGYTF.

The gene calls are TRBV28 and TRBJ1-1, with a tentative D call TRBD1 (5 bases). V shed 5 bases and J shed 2 bases, with 12 bases lying between them. CDR1 MDHEN and CDR2 SYDVKM come from the germline V gene. This CDR3 has 14 residues. The CDR3 DNA sequence: TGTGCCAGCAGTGGGGCAGGGTTAAACACTGAAGCTTTCTTT. Translation gives CASSGAGLNTEAFF.

CDR3 coding DNA: TGTGCCATCAGTGAGTGGGGGGGACCCGAGCAGTACTTC. Its translation: CAISEWGGPEQYF. V gene TRBV10-3 combines with J gene TRBJ2-7; 7 nucleotides align to TRBD2. The CDR3 covers 13 residues. Germline V gives CDR1 ENHRY, CDR2 SYGVKD. With V trimmed by 1 base and J by 6 bases, 3 bases remained unmatched.

The chain couples TRBV7-9 to TRBJ2-3; D remains ambiguous. V lost 1 base, J lost 8 bases, and 10 bases lay in between. Looked up from germline, CDR1 is SEHNR and CDR2 is FQNEAQ (reference sequence). This CDR3 is 13 amino acids long. CDR3: CASSLGALGTQYF. CDR3 coding DNA: TGTGCCAGCAGCTTAGGGGCCCTCGGTACGCAGTATTTT.

The genes are TRBV18 and TRBJ2-6; 7 bases are shared with TRBD1. Germline trimming cut 3 bases from V and 19 bases from J; bases unmatched to any gene: 12. The germline gives CDR1 KGHSH, CDR2 LQKENI. The CDR3 consists of 13 residues. The CDR3 nucleotides read TGTGCCAGCTCACCTATTCTTGGACAGGCCCCAACTTTC. Its translation: CASSPILGQAPTF.

The CDR3 region is CASSFGRAGGKAQETQYF. In DNA, the CDR3 is TGTGCCAGCAGTTTTGGAAGGGCCGGCGGGAAGGCCCAAGAGACCCAGTACTTC. This rearrangement joins TRBV27 to TRBJ2-5; TRBD2 is a possible D gene (6 bases). Germline CDR1 reads MNHEY; CDR2 reads SMNVEV (reference sequence). V was trimmed by 3 bases and J by 1 base, leaving 21 bases between them. The CDR3 has 18 residues.

The chain recombines TRBV18 with TRBJ1-5, with no clear D. Trimming pared 0 bases from V and 0 bases from J, leaving 6 bases between. Germline assignment: CDR1 KGHSH and CDR2 LQKENI. This CDR3 is 15 amino acids long. The CDR3 DNA follows: TGTGCCAGCTCACCACCGTACAGTAGCAATCAGCCCCAGCATTTT. Protein sequence: CASSPPYSSNQPQHF.

The chain uses TRBV2 and TRBJ1-6, with no clear D. Deletions cut 0 bases from V and 0 bases from J, with 6 bases between. The V gene's germline CDR1 is SNHLY and CDR2 FYNNEI. There are 16 residues in the CDR3. The DNA for the CDR3 is TGTGCCAGCAGTGAAGCAAGGAGCTCCTATAATTCACCCCTCCACTTT. It codes for CASSEARSSYNSPLHF.

The V gene is TRBV6-5, the J gene TRBJ1-4, with 10 bases identical to TRBD1. Germline trimming cut 5 bases from V and 7 bases from J; bases unmatched to any gene: 7. Germline V gives CDR1 MNHEY, CDR2 SVGAGI. This CDR3 has 15 amino acids. In DNA, the CDR3 is TGTGCCAGCAGTACCTGGACAGGGGGGGCTGAAAAACTGTTTTTT. It specifies CASSTWTGGAEKLFF.

CDR3 region: CSVDEASRYGYTF. The CDR3 bases are TGCAGCGTTGATGAGGCCTCTAGGTATGGCTACACCTTC. The chain uses TRBV29-1 and TRBJ1-2; D not resolved. The CDR3 has 13 residues. Trimming cost V 3 bases and J 5 bases, with 13 bases left between them. CDR1 SQVTM and CDR2 ANQGSEA come from the germline V gene.

V gene TRBV5-6 combines with J gene TRBJ1-5; possible D gene TRBD1, 6 bases. Germline V CDR1 and CDR2: SGHDT, YYEEEE. The CDR3 covers 13 residues. With 7 bases removed from V and 3 bases from J, the gap between germline ends came to 11 bases. The CDR3 DNA sequence: TGTGCCAGCTCCAGGGGTTACAATCAGCCCCAGCATTTT. It yields the protein CASSRGYNQPQHF.

The table lists this clone with a count of one. This chain uses TRBV29-1 with TRBJ2-5; TRBD1 might be the D (6 bases). This CDR3 has 13 amino acids. From germline, CDR1 is SQVTM and CDR2 ANQGSEA. V dropped 4 bases and J dropped 1 base, with 10 bases sitting between them. CDR3 sequence reads: CSVAGVTQETQYF. The CDR3 nucleotides read TGCAGCGTTGCAGGGGTAACCCAAGAGACCCAGTACTTC.

The chain combines TRBV4-1 with TRBJ2-1, with TRBD2 matching over 8 bases. The V and J ends lost 4 bases and 4 bases, in that order; junction bases with no gene match: 6. The germline gives CDR1 MGHRA, CDR2 YSYEKL. The CDR3 extends over 15 amino acids. In DNA, the CDR3 is TGCGCCAGCAGCCCTGCGATAGCGGGATACAATGAGCAGTTCTTC. This codes for CASSPAIAGYNEQFF.

A few counts support this clone. This chain links TRBV19 with TRBJ2-6; TRBD2 is a possible D gene (6 bases). This CDR3 has 15 residues. V was trimmed by 5 bases and J by 1 base, leaving 9 bases between them. Germline V gene sequence: CDR1 LNHDA, CDR2 SQIVND (reference sequence). CDR3 region: CASSVGTSGANVLTF. DNA of the CDR3: TGTGCCAGTAGTGTGGGGACTTCTGGGGCCAACGTCCTGACTTTC.

The chain links TRBV5-8 to TRBJ1-4; D might be TRBD1 (6 bases). The CDR3 runs to 14 residues. Germline V gene sequence: CDR1 SGHTS, CDR2 YDEGEE. V lost 2 bases and J 2 bases, leaving 7 bases between the germline ends. The CDR3 reads CASSLGQTNEKLFF. The CDR3 DNA reads as TGTGCCAGCAGCTTAGGACAGACTAATGAAAAACTGTTTTTT.

The V and J genes are TRBV6-5 and TRBJ2-1; 10 nucleotides match TRBD2. From germline, CDR1 is MNHEY and CDR2 SVGAGI. The CDR3 contains 15 residues. The junction had 3 bases not matched to a gene; V was cut back by 6 bases and J by 1 base. CDR3: CASSPTSGSYNEQFF. In nucleotides, the CDR3 is TGTGCCAGCAGCCCGACTAGCGGGTCCTACAATGAGCAGTTCTTC.

The chain links TRBV7-9 to TRBJ2-1, with a weak D call TRBD2 (6 bases). Between the trimmed V and J ends, which lost 5 bases and 7 bases, there was a span of 12 bases. Germline CDR1 and CDR2: SEHNR and FQNEAQ (reference sequence). The CDR3 loop spans 13 amino acids. CDR3 residues: CASSPATRNEQFF. The DNA of the CDR3 is TGTGCCAGCAGCCCCGCGACTAGGAATGAGCAGTTCTTC.

This clone was found once. This sequence joins TRBV7-6 and TRBJ2-3, with a possible D match to TRBD2 (5 bases). The CDR3 has 16 amino acids. V lost 1 base to trimming and J lost 2 bases, with 13 bases between them. CDR1 is SGHVS and CDR2 is FNYEAQ in the germline V gene. CDR3 loop: CASSLDQAETTDTQYF. The CDR3 DNA sequence: TGTGCCAGCAGCTTAGATCAAGCGGAGACCACAGATACGCAGTATTTT.

This rearrangement joins TRBV6-1 to TRBJ2-1; tentatively, D is TRBD2 (6 bases). This CDR3 is 17 amino acids long. V was shortened by 2 bases and J by 7 bases, with 21 bases between the two germline ends. Looked up from germline, CDR1 is MNHNS and CDR2 is SASEGT. For the CDR3, the DNA is TGTGCCAGCAGTGAAAGTTACGGGGGTCCCCAACCTAATGAGCAGTTCTTC. Its translation: CASSESYGGPQPNEQFF.

CDR3 bases: TGTGCCAGCAGTTACTCGGAAGGGGGAAACTATGGCTACACCTTC. This sequence encodes CASSYSEGGNYGYTF. The chain uses TRBV6-5 and TRBJ1-2; possible D gene TRBD1, 6 bases. The CDR3 contains 15 residues. Germline values: CDR1 MNHEY, CDR2 SVGAGI. Deletions cut 0 bases from V and 2 bases from J, with 10 bases between.